This T cell receptor beta chain emerged from a study of blood T cell repertoires in COVID-19. The sample holds one count of this clone. The CDR3 consists of 17 residues. The germline CDR1 and CDR2 sequences are MNHEY and SVGEGT. V shed 4 bases and J 0 bases; nucleotides not matched to a gene: 5. The repertoire was sequenced with immunoSEQ multiplex PCR; TCRdb's copy has only in-frame clones and lacks some. The sample shows some 140,000 clones, roughly 84% of them seen only once. The chain carries TRBV6-2 or TRBV6-3 and TRBJ2-7; TRBD2 aligns across 14 bases. What was sequenced was peripheral blood. The TCR comes from a woman of 80 years or more with acute or convalescent COVID-19. DNA of the CDR3: TGTGCCAGCAGTTTCAGGACTAGCGGGAGGCCCTCCTACGAGCAGTACTTC. It specifies CASSFRTSGRPSYEQYF.